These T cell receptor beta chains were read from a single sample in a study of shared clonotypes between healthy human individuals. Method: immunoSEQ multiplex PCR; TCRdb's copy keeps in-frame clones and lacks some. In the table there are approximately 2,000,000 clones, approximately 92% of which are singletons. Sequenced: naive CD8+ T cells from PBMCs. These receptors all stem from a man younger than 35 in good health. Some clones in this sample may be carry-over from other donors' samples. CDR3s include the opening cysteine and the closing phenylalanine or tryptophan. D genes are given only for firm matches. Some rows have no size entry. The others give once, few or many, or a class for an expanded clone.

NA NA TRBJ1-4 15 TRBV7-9 CASSLVGGANEKLFF TGTGCCAGCAGCTTAGTCGGAGGGGCGAATGAAAAACTGTTTTTT
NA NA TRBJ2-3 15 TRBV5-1 CASRLTGPAIDTQYF TGCGCCAGCAGACTAACGGGCCCCGCAATAGATACGCAGTATTTT
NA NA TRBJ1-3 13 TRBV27 CASRRGLGNTIYF TGTGCCAGCAGGAGAGGCCTCGGAAACACCATATATTTT
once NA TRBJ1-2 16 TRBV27 CASSFLLGANNYGYTF TGTGCCAGCAGTTTCCTCCTGGGCGCCAACAACTATGGCTACACCTTC
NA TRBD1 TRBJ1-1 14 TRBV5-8 CASSPDRGLTEAFF TGTGCCAGCAGCCCGGACAGGGGGCTCACTGAAGCTTTCTTT
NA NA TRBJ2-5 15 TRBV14 CASSQGSQVQETQYF TGTGCCAGCAGCCAGGGCAGCCAAGTTCAAGAGACCCAGTACTTC
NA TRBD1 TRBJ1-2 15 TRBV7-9 CASSFGTGGAYGYTF TGTGCCAGCAGCTTCGGGACAGGGGGCGCCTATGGCTACACCTTC
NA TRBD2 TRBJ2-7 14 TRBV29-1 CSASDGEGIYEQYF TGCAGCGCGAGCGACGGGGAGGGGATCTACGAGCAGTACTTC
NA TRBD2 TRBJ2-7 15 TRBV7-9 CASSRTSGSVYEQYF TGTGCCAGCAGCAGGACTAGCGGGAGTGTTTACGAGCAGTACTTC
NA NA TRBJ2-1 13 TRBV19 CAISDGGYNEQFF TGTGCCATTTCGGACGGTGGGTACAATGAGCAGTTCTTC
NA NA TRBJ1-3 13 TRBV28 CASSWGGGNTIYF TGTGCCAGCAGTTGGGGCGGTGGAAACACCATATATTTT
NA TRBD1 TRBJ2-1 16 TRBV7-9 CASSPRTGMAYNEQFF TGTGCCAGCAGCCCGAGGACAGGGATGGCCTACAATGAGCAGTTCTTC
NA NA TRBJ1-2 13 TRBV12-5 CASFNGGSGGYTF TGTGCTAGTTTCAATGGGGGCTCGGGTGGCTACACCTTC
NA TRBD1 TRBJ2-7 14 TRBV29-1 CSVEDRDRDYEQYF TGCAGCGTTGAAGACCGGGACAGGGACTACGAGCAGTACTTC
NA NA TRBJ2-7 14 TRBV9 CASSSEVAAYEQYF TGTGCCAGCAGCTCGGAGGTTGCAGCCTACGAGCAGTACTTC
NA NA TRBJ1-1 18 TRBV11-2 CASSLVYGRGPLNTEAFF TGTGCCAGCAGCTTAGTATATGGCAGGGGACCGTTGAACACTGAAGCTTTCTTT
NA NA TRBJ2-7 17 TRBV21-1 CASSKGNRGPGSYEQYF TGTGCCAGCAGCAAAGGGAATAGGGGCCCCGGATCCTACGAGCAGTACTTC
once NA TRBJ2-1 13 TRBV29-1 CSVRGGAYNEQFF TGCAGCGTGAGAGGGGGAGCCTACAATGAGCAGTTCTTC
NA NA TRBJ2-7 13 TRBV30 CAWSNRVSYEQYF TGTGCCTGGAGTAACAGGGTAAGCTACGAGCAGTACTTC
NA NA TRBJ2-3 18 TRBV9 CASSVGGVGRKSTDTQYF TGTGCCAGCAGCGTAGGGGGGGTCGGTCGCAAAAGCACAGATACGCAGTATTTT
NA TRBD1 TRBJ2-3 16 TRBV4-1 CASSLIQGENTDTQYF TGCGCCAGCAGCCTGATCCAGGGGGAAAACACAGATACGCAGTATTTT
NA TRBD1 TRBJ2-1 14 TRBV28 CASSFMTGAHEQFF TGTGCCAGCAGTTTTATGACAGGGGCTCATGAGCAGTTCTTC
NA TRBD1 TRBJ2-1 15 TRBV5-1 CASRGGTGIDYEQFF TGCGCCAGCAGAGGAGGGACAGGGATAGACTATGAGCAGTTCTTC
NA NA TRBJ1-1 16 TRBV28 CASSYSKNTGRTEAFF TGTGCCAGCAGTTACTCCAAGAATACAGGGCGCACTGAAGCTTTCTTT
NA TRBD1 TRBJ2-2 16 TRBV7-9 CASSPVDRGRTGELFF TGTGCCAGCAGCCCGGTGGACAGGGGCAGGACCGGGGAGCTGTTTTTT
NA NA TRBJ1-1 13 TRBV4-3 CASSRGDGTEAFF TGCGCCAGCAGCCGAGGGGATGGTACTGAAGCTTTCTTT
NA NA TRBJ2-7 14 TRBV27 CASSPGERPYEQYF TGTGCCAGCAGTCCTGGGGAACGGCCCTACGAGCAGTACTTC
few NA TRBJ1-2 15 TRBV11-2 CASSLGLSGDHGYTF TGTGCCAGCAGCTTAGGTTTGTCAGGGGACCATGGCTACACCTTC
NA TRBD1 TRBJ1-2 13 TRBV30 CAWRGTGNYGYTF TGTGCCTGGAGAGGGACAGGGAACTATGGCTACACCTTC
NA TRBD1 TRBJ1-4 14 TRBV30 CAWSWTGAGEKLFF TGTGCCTGGAGTTGGACAGGAGCGGGGGAAAAACTGTTTTTT
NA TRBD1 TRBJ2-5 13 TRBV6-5 CASSSGTGETQYF TGTGCCAGCAGTTCCGGGACAGGGGAGACCCAGTACTTC
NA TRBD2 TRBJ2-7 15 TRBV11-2 CASSLTSGWSYEQYF TGTGCCAGCAGTTTAACTAGCGGGTGGTCCTACGAGCAGTACTTC
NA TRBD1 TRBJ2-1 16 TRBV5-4 CASSLGPGTGNNEQFF TGTGCCAGCAGCTTGGGCCCCGGGACAGGGAACAATGAGCAGTTCTTC
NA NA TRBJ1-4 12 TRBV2 CARGEGDEKLFF TGTGCCAGAGGGGAGGGAGACGAAAAACTGTTTTTT
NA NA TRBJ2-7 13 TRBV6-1 CASSEAWIYEQYF TGTGCCAGCAGTGAGGCTTGGATCTACGAGCAGTACTTC
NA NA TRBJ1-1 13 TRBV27 CASRLLMDTEAFF TGTGCCAGTAGACTTCTAATGGACACTGAAGCTTTCTTT
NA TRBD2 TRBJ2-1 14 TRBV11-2 CASSLVVAGGVLFF TGTGCCAGCAGCTTAGTAGTAGCGGGAGGTGTATTGTTCTTC